Listed below are T cell receptor beta chains from one sample, sequenced in a study of OX40 agonist ivuxolimab in advanced cancers. This table comes from immunoSEQ multiplex PCR, and its TCRdb copy is limited to in-frame clones, with some not included. The data hold around 94,000 clones, with around nine tenths observed a single time. The sequencing here drew on CD4+ or CD8+ T cells sorted from blood, taken in a trial of the OX40 agonist ivuxolimab. All receptors come from an adult with an advanced solid tumor such as melanoma, head and neck, liver or kidney cancer. Each CDR3 is given with its conserved first and last residue. A D gene is named only where the DNA matches it firmly. Size values are once, few and many counts, or a class for expanded clones, and some rows have none.

CDR3 DNA | CDR3 protein | V gene | clone size | J gene | D gene
TGTGCCAGCAGCTCGGTGGTCCTGGCGGGGGGTTCAATCAATGAGCAGTTCTTC | CASSSVVLAGGSINEQFF | TRBV5-8 | - | TRBJ2-1 | TRBD2
TGCAGCGTTGTTGGGGGGGGCACAGATACGCAGTATTTT | CSVVGGGTDTQYF | TRBV29-1 | - | TRBJ2-3 | TRBD2
TGCGCCAGCAGCTTGGGTCTGGGAACCTTCGGCTACACCTTC | CASSLGLGTFGYTF | TRBV5-1 | - | TRBJ1-2 | -
TGTGCCAGCAGCTTGGAGGCATGGCCGAACACCATATATTTT | CASSLEAWPNTIYF | TRBV5-4 | - | TRBJ1-3 | -
TGTGCCAGCAGTTCCGTACAGGGCTACACCTTC | CASSSVQGYTF | TRBV6-6 | - | TRBJ1-2 | -
TGTGCCATCAGTGATGGGACAGCCAACACCTTC | CAISDGTANTF | TRBV10-3 | - | TRBJ1-2 | TRBD1
TGCGCCAGCAGCCTCGACAGTATTCAAGAGACCCAGTACTTC | CASSLDSIQETQYF | TRBV5-1 | - | TRBJ2-5 | -
TGTGCCAGCAGCCGGCTTCGGACAGGGGGCAAGAGTTTTCCCCTGTACGAGCAGTACTTC | CASSRLRTGGKSFPLYEQYF | TRBV14 | - | TRBJ2-7 | TRBD1
TGTGCCAGCAGCGTAGAAGTCACAGGGGATAATTCACCCCTCCACTTT | CASSVEVTGDNSPLHF | TRBV9 | - | TRBJ1-6 | TRBD1
TGTGCCTGGGCTGACAGGCTCCGGGGAAACACCATATATTTT | CAWADRLRGNTIYF | TRBV30 | - | TRBJ1-3 | -
TGTGCCACCAGCGGTGGCGGCTGGACAGGCTATGGCTACACCTTC | CATSGGGWTGYGYTF | TRBV15 | few | TRBJ1-2 | TRBD1
TGTGCCAGCAGTGAAATCGGTACAGGGAAGGCTGGAAACACCATATATTTT | CASSEIGTGKAGNTIYF | TRBV25-1 | - | TRBJ1-3 | -
TGTGCCTGGAGTGCCCAGGGGAGAGGACAGCCCCAGCATTTT | CAWSAQGRGQPQHF | TRBV30 | - | TRBJ1-5 | -
TGTGCCAGCAGGGGGACAGTCCCTAACTATGGCTACACCTTC | CASRGTVPNYGYTF | TRBV6-5 | - | TRBJ1-2 | TRBD1
TGTGCCAGCAGCATACAAGTCGACAATGAGCAGTTCTTC | CASSIQVDNEQFF | TRBV11-2 | - | TRBJ2-1 | -
TGTGCCAGCAGGTCCGGGACTAGGGGAGGGAATGAGCAGTTCTTC | CASRSGTRGGNEQFF | TRBV28 | - | TRBJ2-1 | TRBD2
TGTGCCAGCAGCCCTATAGACAGGGTAGCCTACGAGCAGTACTTC | CASSPIDRVAYEQYF | TRBV6-5 | - | TRBJ2-7 | TRBD1
TGTGCCAGCTCACCAGAACCGCAGTACGGGGAGCTGTTTTTT | CASSPEPQYGELFF | TRBV18 | - | TRBJ2-2 | -
TGTGCCAGTAGTACCATACAGGGGGCGAGAAATGAGCAGTTCTTC | CASSTIQGARNEQFF | TRBV19 | - | TRBJ2-1 | TRBD1
TGTGCCAGCAGCTTAGGGATACAACCTAGGGCCGGGGAGCTGTTTTTT | CASSLGIQPRAGELFF | TRBV7-9 | - | TRBJ2-2 | -
TGTGCCACCAGCAGAGATCTAATCGGGATAAACTATGGCTACACCTTC | CATSRDLIGINYGYTF | TRBV15 | - | TRBJ1-2 | -
TGTGCCAGTAGTATAGACAGGGAGCGCGAAGCTTTCTTT | CASSIDREREAFF | TRBV19 | - | TRBJ1-1 | -
TGCGCCAGCAGTGAACAGGGGGGCCCTCAGCCCCAGCATTTT | CASSEQGGPQPQHF | TRBV10-2 | - | TRBJ1-5 | TRBD1
TGTGCCAGCAGTTCCACAGGGGCTGGAAACACCATATATTTT | CASSSTGAGNTIYF | TRBV7-3 | - | TRBJ1-3 | TRBD1
TGCAGTGCTAGAGGGGGCGGCATTCAGTACTTC | CSARGGGIQYF | TRBV20-1 | few | TRBJ2-4 | -
TGTGCCAGCAGCTCAGGGGGCTCGACAGGGAACTATGGCTACACCTTC | CASSSGGSTGNYGYTF | TRBV7-2 | - | TRBJ1-2 | TRBD1
TGTGCCAGCAGCCGGGACAGCTACGAGCAGTACTTC | CASSRDSYEQYF | TRBV13 | - | TRBJ2-7 | TRBD1
TGTGCTAGTGGTTTGGGCCAACCCAATCAGCCCCAGCATTTT | CASGLGQPNQPQHF | TRBV12-5 | - | TRBJ1-5 | -
TGTGCCAGCGGACAGGGAAACTATGGCTACACCTTC | CASGQGNYGYTF | TRBV14 | few | TRBJ1-2 | TRBD1
TGCGCCAGCAGCTTCAACCGGGACAGGGGGCTAGTATCTGGGGCCAACGTCCTGACTTTC | CASSFNRDRGLVSGANVLTF | TRBV5-1 | - | TRBJ2-6 | TRBD1
TGTGCCAGCAGTGACAGAAGCAATCAGCCCCAGCATTTT | CASSDRSNQPQHF | TRBV28 | - | TRBJ1-5 | -
TGTGCCAGCAGCTATCGGACAGAAGCAGCCGAAAAACTGTTTTTT | CASSYRTEAAEKLFF | TRBV7-8 | - | TRBJ1-4 | -
TGTGCCAGCAGCAAAAGCGGGCCGGTGGCAGATACGCAGTATTTT | CASSKSGPVADTQYF | TRBV11-3 | - | TRBJ2-3 | -
TGTGCCAGCAGCCTTATCCCCTCGGACGGGAACTATGGCTACACCTTC | CASSLIPSDGNYGYTF | TRBV9 | - | TRBJ1-2 | -